The next 4 T cell receptor beta chains were all read from a single sample in a study of vaccination effects on CD4 cells after COVID-19. Generated by immunoSEQ multiplex PCR, the TCRdb table keeps only in-frame clones and is missing some. The sample holds 30,000 or so clones, more than 65% seen once. Within the ViraFEST assay, antigen-specific CD4+ T cells underwent expansion with viral peptide pools prior to sequencing. Isolating CD4+ T cells followed approximately ten days of culture. Participants were vaccinated with two doses of either the BNT162b2 or mRNA-1273 vaccine. Their recognized antigens are unknown. The material sequenced was CD4+ T cells from PBMCs cultured with HCoV-NL63 spike peptides, taken after COVID-19 vaccination. The receptors come from a human donor who received a COVID-19 vaccine.

This clone was seen a handful of times. The rearrangement joins TRBV24-1 to TRBJ1-4; the D gene is possibly TRBD1 (5 bases). This CDR3 has 15 amino acids. CDR1 is KGHDR, CDR2 SFDVKD, per germline. V was clipped by 5 bases and J by 8 bases, with 17 bases between them. The CDR3 coding sequence is TGTGCCACCAGTGCCGGGGACGCCGCCGTAGAAAAACTGTTTTTT. This encodes CATSAGDAAVEKLFF.

This clone was seen more than once but under ten times. V and J are TRBV4-1 and TRBJ1-5, with D possibly matching TRBD1 (5 bases). This CDR3 comprises 16 residues. Trimming left V 1 base short and J 6 bases short, with 16 bases between. CDR1 is MGHRA and CDR2 is YSYEKL in the germline V gene. In DNA form, the CDR3 reads TGCGCCAGCAGCCAAGTTGTGACAAAGAGGGGTCAGCCCCAGCATTTT. Protein: CASSQVVTKRGQPQHF.

This rearrangement joins TRBV19 to TRBJ2-7; 11 bases fit TRBD1. The germline CDR1 and CDR2 sequences are LNHDA and SQIVND (reference sequence). CDR3 size: 15 residues. V shed 4 bases, J shed 3 bases, and the junction held 5 bases outside the gene matches. The CDR3 bases are TGTGCCAGTAGTACCCGGACAGGGGGCGGCTACGAGCAGTACTTC. The encoded protein is CASSTRTGGGYEQYF.

This clone was seen a single time. The V gene is TRBV5-6, the J gene TRBJ1-6, with 8 bases aligning to TRBD1. Germline CDR1 reads SGHDT; CDR2 reads YYEEEE. There are 15 residues in the CDR3. The ends lost 3 bases at V and 6 bases at J; junction bases unmatched: 5. The CDR3 nucleotides read TGTGCCAGCAGCTCGTACGACAGGGGTAATTCACCCCTCCACTTT. It specifies CASSSYDRGNSPLHF.